These T cell receptor beta chains were read from a single sample in a study of shared clonotypes between healthy human individuals. TCRdb's copy holds only in-frame clones and misses some; the assay was immunoSEQ multiplex PCR. The data contain around 940,000 clones, roughly 72% of them singletons. The sequenced material came from memory CD4+ T cells sorted from blood. All receptors come from a man younger than 35 in good health. Both conserved end residues are part of each CDR3. D genes are given only for firm matches. Only some rows state a clone size, as once, few, many or a class for expanded clones.

CDR3 DNA,CDR3 protein,J gene,clone size,D gene,V gene
TGTGCCAGCAGGCTTGACAGCAACACCGGGGAGCTGTTTTTT,CASRLDSNTGELFF,TRBJ2-2,-,-,TRBV5-4
TGCGCCAGCAGCCAAGGGTTTAGCTCTGGGGCCAACGTCCTGACTTTC,CASSQGFSSGANVLTF,TRBJ2-6,-,-,TRBV4-3
TGTGCCAGTAGTGATCGAGGCAGCAACCATAATCAGCCCCAGCATTTT,CASSDRGSNHNQPQHF,TRBJ1-5,-,-,TRBV19
TGCACCAGCAGCCAAGATCGGCCCCGACTAGCTTTGGGCTACGAGCAGTACTTC,CTSSQDRPRLALGYEQYF,TRBJ2-7,once,-,TRBV1
TGCAGCGTAGGCCCGGGAACAACTAATGAAAAACTGTTTTTT,CSVGPGTTNEKLFF,TRBJ1-4,-,-,TRBV29-1
TGTGCCAGCAGTTACTCGTTGAAAAACTATGGCTACACCTTC,CASSYSLKNYGYTF,TRBJ1-2,many,-,TRBV6-5
TGTGCCAGCAGTTTAGCGGGGGGGCGAATTCAAGAGACCCAGTACTTC,CASSLAGGRIQETQYF,TRBJ2-5,-,TRBD2,TRBV28
TGTGCCAGCAGTTATGGACTTGACCGGGAGCTGTTTTTT,CASSYGLDRELFF,TRBJ2-2,many,-,TRBV6-6
TGTGCCTGGAGTGTGGGGCAGGGAGTAGGAGAAAAACTGTTTTTT,CAWSVGQGVGEKLFF,TRBJ1-4,-,-,TRBV30
TGTGCCAGCAGCCGCGGACTGACGGGCGAGCAGTACTTC,CASSRGLTGEQYF,TRBJ2-7,-,-,TRBV7-8
TGTGCCAGTAGTCCGGACAGGGTGGCCTACGAGCAGTACTTC,CASSPDRVAYEQYF,TRBJ2-7,many,TRBD1,TRBV19
TGTGCCTGGAGCGGGACAGGGACGGGACAGCCCCAGCATTTT,CAWSGTGTGQPQHF,TRBJ1-5,-,TRBD1,TRBV30
TGCGCCAGCAGCTTGAATTCTGGGGACGAAGAAGCTTTCTTT,CASSLNSGDEEAFF,TRBJ1-1,few,-,TRBV5-1
TGTGCCAGCAGTGATGGACAGGGGTCCTACGAGCAGTACTTC,CASSDGQGSYEQYF,TRBJ2-7,-,TRBD1,TRBV6-1
TGTGCCAGCAGCGCCCGGGATACGCAGTATTTT,CASSARDTQYF,TRBJ2-3,-,-,TRBV9
TGTGCCAGCCTAATGTACTCCATGATCCAAGAGACCCAGTACTTC,CASLMYSMIQETQYF,TRBJ2-5,-,-,TRBV5-6
TGTGCCAGCAGCGTACTAGCGGGACCCTACGAGCAGTACTTC,CASSVLAGPYEQYF,TRBJ2-7,-,TRBD2,TRBV9
TGTGCCAGCAGCCCTAGCGGGATTCACACAGATACGCAGTATTTT,CASSPSGIHTDTQYF,TRBJ2-3,-,TRBD2,TRBV7-2
TGTGCCAGCTCACGCGTCGGGAGTTACGAGCAGTACTTC,CASSRVGSYEQYF,TRBJ2-7,-,-,TRBV18
TGTGCCTGGAACGGACAGGGGGCGGGGGAGCAGTACTTC,CAWNGQGAGEQYF,TRBJ2-7,once,TRBD1,TRBV30
TGTGCCAGCAGCTTAAAGGACGGAGGTGAAGCTTTCTTT,CASSLKDGGEAFF,TRBJ1-1,-,-,TRBV7-2
TGTGCCAGCTCACCGGCGGGACTAGCGAGCACAGATACGCAGTATTTT,CASSPAGLASTDTQYF,TRBJ2-3,few,TRBD2,TRBV18
TGTGCCAGCAGCCAAGGACAAGTCTATGGCTACACCTTC,CASSQGQVYGYTF,TRBJ1-2,-,-,TRBV6-5
TGTGCCAGCAGCTTGTCCGGGACCCTTTCTACTGGGGAGCTGTTTTTT,CASSLSGTLSTGELFF,TRBJ2-2,few,-,TRBV13
TGTGCCACCAGCAGAGATAGCTCACCCCTCCACTTT,CATSRDSSPLHF,TRBJ1-6,few,-,TRBV15
TGTGCCAGCAGTGACAACCCGGGTAGGGAGCTGTTTTTT,CASSDNPGRELFF,TRBJ2-2,-,-,TRBV2